Each of the 15 T cell receptor beta chains below was sequenced from the same sample in a study of blood T cell repertoires in COVID-19. Assay: immunoSEQ multiplex PCR; the TCRdb copy retains only in-frame clones and omits some. The sample gives roughly 200,000 clones, roughly 86% of which show up once; 4.5% to 7% is in the top ten. The sample consisted of PBMCs or T cells enriched from blood (not recorded which). The receptor source for this set is a man between 35 and 55 years old with acute COVID-19.

The V call is TRBV5-1, the J call TRBJ2-1, with unresolved D. There are 15 residues in the CDR3. The germline V gene encodes CDR1 SGHRS and CDR2 YFSETQ. The V gene lost 3 bases and the J gene lost 6 bases, with 16 bases spanning the gap. The CDR3 sequence is CASSSSDSSGNEQFF. Written as DNA, the CDR3 is TGCGCCAGCAGCTCCTCGGATAGCTCGGGCAATGAGCAGTTCTTC.

This clone was seen only a few times. CDR3 DNA sequence: TGTGCCAGCAGCAAATGGAGGGGCAGGGAGAATATCTTACTTACGAACACTGAAGCTTTCTTT. Amino acids: CASSKWRGRENILLTNTEAFF. This rearrangement joins TRBV21-1 to TRBJ1-1. TRBV21-1 is noted as a pseudogene. The CDR3 has 21 amino acids.

The rearrangement joins TRBV4-1 to TRBJ2-5, with 9 bases identical to TRBD1. This CDR3 spans 15 amino acids. Germline V lookup: CDR1 MGHRA, CDR2 YSYEKL. Unmatched junction bases numbered 5, after V lost 4 bases and J lost 2 bases. CDR3 in amino acids: CASSLSGTGQETQYF. Here the CDR3 DNA reads TGCGCCAGCAGCCTTTCCGGGACAGGGCAAGAGACCCAGTACTTC.

V gene TRBV12-3 or TRBV12-4 combines with J gene TRBJ2-5; possibly TRBD1 for D (6 bases). Trimming shortened V by 7 bases and J by 5 bases, and 14 bases separated the two germline ends. The CDR3 totals 13 residues. CDR3 protein: CASTLQGRETQYF. The CDR3 bases are TGTGCCAGCACCTTACAGGGCCGGGAGACCCAGTACTTC.

This clone has only a few counts. The rearrangement links TRBV7-3 to TRBJ1-5, with 9 positions matching TRBD1. Germline CDR1 and CDR2: SGHTA and FQGTGA. The CDR3 sequence is 13 residues long. The V and J ends lost 6 bases and 7 bases, in that order; junction bases with no gene match: 4. The CDR3 loop is CASSTTGGQPQHF. In DNA form, the CDR3 reads TGTGCCAGCAGTACGACAGGGGGACAGCCCCAGCATTTT.

The CDR3 DNA sequence: TGTGCCAGCAGTGTGACATCCACCGGGGAGCTGTTTTTT. Protein: CASSVTSTGELFF. The J gene is TRBJ2-2, the V gene TRBV2; D is ambiguous. Trimming pared 4 bases from V and 4 bases from J, leaving 7 bases between. The CDR3 length is 13 residues. Germline CDR1 reads SNHLY; CDR2 reads FYNNEI.

In DNA, the CDR3 is TGTGCCAGCAGCTTACCTTCGATGAGCGGGGCTTACAATGAGCAGTTCTTC. Protein product: CASSLPSMSGAYNEQFF. This chain links TRBV7-8 with TRBJ2-1; 7 bases are a match to TRBD2. The V gene's germline CDR1 is SGHVS and CDR2 FQNEAQ. The CDR3 has 17 amino acids. With V trimmed by 2 bases and J by 4 bases, 11 bases remained unmatched.

The chain uses TRBV18 and TRBJ2-2; TRBD2 might be the D (6 bases). In germline, CDR1 is KGHSH, CDR2 LQKENI. V gave up 3 bases and J gave up 0 bases, with 8 bases separating them. The CDR3 has 15 residues. This chain's CDR3 is CASSPLAANTGELFF. The CDR3, as DNA: TGTGCCAGCTCACCGTTAGCGGCGAACACCGGGGAGCTGTTTTTT.

The rearrangement links TRBV4-3 to TRBJ1-2; possibly TRBD1 for D (5 bases). Germline V lookup: CDR1 LGHNA, CDR2 YSLEER. With 4 bases removed from V and 8 bases from J, the gap between germline ends came to 8 bases. The CDR3 consists of 11 residues. The CDR3 nucleotides are TGCGCCAGCAGCCCCAGGGCCGGCTACACCTTC. Amino acid sequence: CASSPRAGYTF.

V gene TRBV7-6 combines with J gene TRBJ2-5, with 10 bases identical to TRBD2. Germline V gene data show CDR1 as SGHVS and CDR2 as FNYEAQ. The CDR3 contains 16 residues. Trimming cost V 4 bases and J 5 bases; bases outside gene matches: 10. The CDR3 sequence is CASSWGGLAGVETQYF. The CDR3 nucleotides read TGTGCCAGCAGCTGGGGGGGGCTAGCGGGAGTGGAGACCCAGTACTTC.

The chain uses TRBV5-4 and TRBJ2-7, with D tentatively TRBD2 (5 bases). CDR3 length: 14 amino acids. Between the trimmed V and J ends, which lost 2 bases and 3 bases, there was a span of 12 bases. In germline, CDR1 is SGHNT, CDR2 YYREEE (reference sequence). CDR3 nucleotides: TGTGCCAGCAGCTTAGCTTGGGGAGACTACGAGCAGTACTTC. It encodes CASSLAWGDYEQYF.

V usage is TRBV4-2 and J usage is TRBJ2-3, with 9 bases aligning to TRBD2. J lost 4 bases, V lost 3 bases, and 8 bases had no gene match. The CDR3 runs to 16 residues. In germline, CDR1 is LGHNA, CDR2 YNFKEQ. The CDR3: CASSQTLAGVADTQYF. CDR3 nucleotides: TGTGCCAGCAGCCAGACCTTAGCGGGAGTTGCAGATACGCAGTATTTT.

This clone turned up a few times. V is TRBV4-3 and J is TRBJ1-1, with 9 bases lining up with TRBD1. The CDR3 loop spans 15 amino acids. CDR1 LGHNA and CDR2 YSLEER come from the germline V gene. V was pared by 6 bases and J by 1 base, with 6 bases of the junction left unmatched. The CDR3 sequence is CASRNGTGTNTEAFF. In DNA, the CDR3 is TGCGCCAGCAGAAACGGGACAGGGACGAACACTGAAGCTTTCTTT.

J is TRBJ2-1 and V is TRBV4-1, with D tentatively TRBD2 (6 bases). CDR1 and CDR2 (germline): MGHRA, YSYEKL. V gave up 4 bases and J gave up 0 bases, with 16 bases separating them. The CDR3 covers 17 residues. CDR3 in DNA: TGCGCCAGCAGCCGCGGGACCCCCCTGAGCTCCTACAATGAGCAGTTCTTC. Translating gives CASSRGTPLSSYNEQFF.

The chain links TRBV4-2 to TRBJ2-7; D gene ambiguous. V was trimmed by 1 base and J by 0 bases, leaving 10 bases between them. Germline V gives CDR1 LGHNA, CDR2 YNFKEQ. The CDR3 sequence is 15 residues long. The CDR3 loop reads CASSQAATSSYEQYF. The CDR3 DNA reads TGTGCCAGCAGCCAAGCCGCCACAAGCTCCTACGAGCAGTACTTC.